Below are 21 T cell receptor beta chains sequenced from a single sample in a study of patients and donors after allogeneic stem cell transplantation. Each CDR3 protein is one row after TCRdb ran MiXCR on the RT-PCR reads. The top ten hold 5% to 7.5% of the sample, which has about a million distinct CDR3 sequences, approximately 19% seen once. The specimen sequenced was blood, either unsorted or a sorted T cell fraction (not recorded which). Every receptor here comes from a human donor who was either an allogeneic HSCT recipient or a stem cell or donor lymphocyte infusion donor (not recorded which). It is not recorded whose cells these are; they may come from a transplant donor.

CDR3 sequence reads: CASSQAPVQGASNYGYTF. In DNA form, the CDR3 reads TGCGCCAGCAGCCAAGCCCCGGTACAGGGGGCCTCTAACTATGGCTACACCTTC. V usage is TRBV4-3 and J usage is TRBJ1-2; 9 bases align to TRBD1. CDR1 is LGHNA and CDR2 is YSLEER in the germline V gene. The V gene end was trimmed by 1 base and the J gene end by 0 bases; junction bases not matched to a gene: 9. This CDR3 is built from 18 residues.

This clonotype came up many times. J is TRBJ1-1 and V is TRBV12-3 or TRBV12-4; unclear D gene. The ends were cut back, 7 bases at V and 9 bases at J, with 15 bases in the middle. The CDR3 is 12 residues long. The DNA of the CDR3 is TGTGCCAGCAAAAGTCCCCAATCGAAAGCTTTCTTT. It specifies CASKSPQSKAFF.

The rearrangement joins TRBV6-2 or TRBV6-3 to TRBJ2-5; D gene uncertain. The CDR3 extends over 12 amino acids. The V end was cut by 2 bases, the J end by 7 bases, with 8 bases between. Germline V lookup: CDR1 MNHEY, CDR2 SVGEGT. In DNA form, the CDR3 reads TGTGCCAGCAGTTACCGATCCCGGACCCAGTACTTC. Translating gives CASSYRSRTQYF.

The V gene is TRBV29-1, the J gene TRBJ1-2; D is ambiguous. Trimming shortened V by 0 bases and J by 4 bases, and 12 bases separated the two germline ends. Germline V gene data show CDR1 as SQVTM and CDR2 as ANQGSEA. This CDR3 contains 14 residues. The CDR3 region has the DNA TGCAGCGTTGAAGATCAGCCGGGAAGCTATGGCTACACCTTC. It encodes CSVEDQPGSYGYTF. Drawing the rest from reference TRBV29-1 and TRBJ1-2, the complete variable domain is SAVISQKPSRDICQRGTSLTIQCQVDSQVTMMFWYRQQPGQSLTLIATANQGSEATYESGFVIDKFPISRPNLTFSTLTVSNMSPEDSSIYLCSVEDQPGSYGYTFGSGTRLTVV.

This chain connects TRBV6-1 to TRBJ1-6; D perhaps matches TRBD1 (5 bases). V was clipped by 4 bases and J by 0 bases, with 13 bases between them. The length of the CDR3 is 17 residues. The germline V gene has CDR1 MNHNS and CDR2 SASEGT. CDR3: CASSARQIRSYNSPLHF. The CDR3, as DNA: TGTGCCAGCAGTGCCCGACAGATCCGCTCCTATAATTCACCCCTCCACTTT.

This clonotype was seen more than once but under ten times. The germline gene is not matched at one end of the junction; a read error may be the cause. The chain joins TRBV24-1 to TRBJ2-2; D is undetermined. This CDR3 contains 14 residues. Germline CDR1 reads KGHDR; CDR2 reads SFDVKD. The CDR3 DNA reads as TGTGCCACCGGTGAGACGAGGCGCACCGGGGAGCTGTTTTTT. This codes for CATGETRRTGELFF.

This clonotype occurred a few times. V gene TRBV5-6 combines with J gene TRBJ1-1; 10 bases agree with TRBD1. Germline V lookup: CDR1 SGHDT, CDR2 YYEEEE. This CDR3 contains 15 residues. J gave up 4 bases and V 4 bases, and 7 bases lay outside the gene matches. CDR3 sequence: CASSTDRGRFTEAFF. In nucleotides, the CDR3 is TGTGCCAGCAGCACCGACAGGGGGCGATTCACTGAAGCTTTCTTT.

The sample holds a few counts of this clonotype. The chain recombines TRBV9 with TRBJ2-2; no firm D call. V dropped 5 bases and J dropped 1 base, with 12 bases sitting between them. Germline lookup yields CDR1 SGDLS and CDR2 YYNGEE. The CDR3 has 15 amino acids. Here the CDR3 DNA reads TGTGCCAGCAGGATCTCAGGCGGGAACACCGGGGAGCTGTTTTTT. Translating gives CASRISGGNTGELFF.

The chain has TRBV24-1 and TRBJ2-1; D might be TRBD1 or TRBD2, each matching 6 bases. The V end lost 9 bases, the J end lost 4 bases, and 12 bases lay between the germline ends. This CDR3 is built from 13 residues. Germline V gives CDR1 KGHDR, CDR2 SFDVKD. Here the CDR3 reads CATGGRQYNEQFF. The CDR3 region has the DNA TGTGCCACCGGGGGGCGACAGTACAATGAGCAGTTCTTC.

V usage is TRBV7-9 and J usage is TRBJ2-7; a weak D match, TRBD2 (6 bases). This CDR3 region has 15 residues. CDR1 and CDR2 from the germline V gene are SEHNR and FQNEAQ (reference sequence). V was clipped by 4 bases and J by 0 bases, with 13 bases between them. CDR3 in amino acids: CASSYGTQSSYEQYF. CDR3 bases: TGTGCCAGCAGCTACGGGACTCAGAGCTCCTACGAGCAGTACTTC.

The chain is built from TRBV19 and TRBJ2-1, with D perhaps TRBD1 or TRBD2 (5 bases each). The CDR3 contains 16 residues. V lost 7 bases, J lost 5 bases, and 21 bases lay in between. Germline V CDR1 and CDR2: LNHDA, SQIVND (reference sequence). The CDR3 is CASKGPRDPTDNEQFF. The DNA for the CDR3 is TGTGCCAGTAAAGGACCGAGGGACCCCACCGACAATGAGCAGTTCTTC.

This clonotype came up a few times. The chain employs TRBV27 and TRBJ1-5; possible D gene TRBD1, 5 bases. V was shortened by 7 bases and J by 3 bases, with 16 bases between the two germline ends. Per the germline V gene, CDR1 is MNHEY and CDR2 is SMNVEV (reference sequence). This CDR3 is built from 15 residues. The CDR3 bases are TGTGCCAGCACTACTCACGACAGATTCAATCAGCCCCAGCATTTT. This translates into CASTTHDRFNQPQHF.

A few counts support this clonotype. The V call is TRBV5-6, the J call TRBJ1-3; D unresolved. The germline V and J ends were trimmed by 1 base and 6 bases, with 8 bases remaining between them. Germline CDR1 SGHDT, CDR2 YYEEEE. CDR3 size: 13 residues. CDR3 amino acids: CASSLPGENTIYF. The CDR3 DNA is TGTGCCAGCAGCTTGCCCGGGGAAAACACCATATATTTT.

In its sample, this clonotype was seen a few times. The genes are TRBV27 and TRBJ2-7; TRBD1 aligns across 8 bases. The junction had 3 bases not matched to a gene; V was cut back by 3 bases and J by 2 bases. The CDR3 is 14 amino acids. The germline V gene encodes CDR1 MNHEY and CDR2 SMNVEV (reference sequence). CDR3: CASSFGQGTYEQYF. The CDR3 DNA is TGTGCCAGCAGTTTTGGACAGGGAACCTACGAGCAGTACTTC.

V is TRBV12-3 or TRBV12-4 and J is TRBJ1-5, with 10 bases fitting TRBD1. The CDR3 runs to 18 residues. The V gene end was trimmed by 2 bases and the J gene end by 0 bases; junction bases not matched to a gene: 7. The CDR3 protein is CASSLRDRGLFSNQPQHF. The CDR3, as DNA: TGTGCCAGCAGTTTAAGGGACAGGGGACTATTTAGCAATCAGCCCCAGCATTTT.

The chain uses TRBV12-3 or TRBV12-4 and TRBJ2-1; the match to TRBD1 covers 9 bases. The CDR3 is made up of 16 amino acids. V lost 5 bases and J lost 5; bases outside the gene matches: 10. The CDR3 here is CASSLLRDRDDNEQFF. As DNA, the CDR3 is TGTGCCAGCAGTCTCCTCCGGGACAGGGATGACAATGAGCAGTTCTTC.

The rearrangement links TRBV7-9 to TRBJ2-1; 8 bases are shared with TRBD1. Germline V gene lookup returns CDR1 SEHNR and CDR2 FQNEAQ (reference sequence). There are 15 residues in the CDR3. V lost 2 bases and J lost 7; bases outside the gene matches: 7. The CDR3 protein is CASSLTDRGGNEQFF. CDR3 nucleotides: TGTGCCAGCAGCTTAACAGACAGGGGAGGAAATGAGCAGTTCTTC. The entire variable domain, with the rest obtained from reference TRBV7-9 and TRBJ2-1, is as follows: DTGVSQNPRHKITKRGQNVTFRCDPISEHNRLYWYRQTLGQGPEFLTYFQNEAQLEKSRLLSDRFSAERPKGSFSTLEIQRTEQGDSAMYLCASSLTDRGGNEQFFGPGTRLTVL.

The chain couples TRBV7-9 to TRBJ1-5; D may be TRBD1 (6 bases). The V gene lost 5 bases and the J gene lost 3 bases, with 11 bases spanning the gap. The CDR3 totals 14 residues. Germline V lookup: CDR1 SEHNR, CDR2 FQNEAQ (reference sequence). CDR3 nucleotide sequence: TGTGCCAGCAGCCCCCGGGACAACAATCAGCCCCAGCATTTT. This codes for CASSPRDNNQPQHF.

The rearrangement links TRBV6-2 or TRBV6-3 to TRBJ2-1, with TRBD1 identical over 7 bases. Germline-derived CDR1 and CDR2 are MNHEY and SVGEGT. CDR3 length: 13 residues. V dropped 6 bases and J dropped 6; count of bases not matched to a gene: 5. The CDR3 is CASRRDSFNEQFF. CDR3 DNA: TGTGCCAGCAGAAGGGACAGCTTCAATGAGCAGTTCTTC.

To note about this clonotype: The junction departs from germline at one end; a sequencing error may be responsible. The chain links TRBV5-1 to TRBJ1-2; no clear D gene. Germline values: CDR1 SGHRS, CDR2 YFSETQ. There are 14 residues in the CDR3. DNA for the CDR3: TGCGCCAGCAGCTTGGAAGAGGGCGGCTATGGCTGCACCTTC. This sequence encodes CASSLEEGGYGCTF.

The gene calls are TRBV6-5 and TRBJ2-7, with 10 bases that match TRBD1. Germline V lookup: CDR1 MNHEY, CDR2 SVGAGI. The CDR3 loop spans 19 amino acids. J lost 0 bases, V lost 4 bases, and 15 bases had no gene match. CDR3 residues: CASSFTGQGSTHLSYEQYF. CDR3 in DNA: TGTGCCAGCAGTTTCACGGGACAGGGGTCAACCCACCTCTCCTACGAGCAGTACTTC.